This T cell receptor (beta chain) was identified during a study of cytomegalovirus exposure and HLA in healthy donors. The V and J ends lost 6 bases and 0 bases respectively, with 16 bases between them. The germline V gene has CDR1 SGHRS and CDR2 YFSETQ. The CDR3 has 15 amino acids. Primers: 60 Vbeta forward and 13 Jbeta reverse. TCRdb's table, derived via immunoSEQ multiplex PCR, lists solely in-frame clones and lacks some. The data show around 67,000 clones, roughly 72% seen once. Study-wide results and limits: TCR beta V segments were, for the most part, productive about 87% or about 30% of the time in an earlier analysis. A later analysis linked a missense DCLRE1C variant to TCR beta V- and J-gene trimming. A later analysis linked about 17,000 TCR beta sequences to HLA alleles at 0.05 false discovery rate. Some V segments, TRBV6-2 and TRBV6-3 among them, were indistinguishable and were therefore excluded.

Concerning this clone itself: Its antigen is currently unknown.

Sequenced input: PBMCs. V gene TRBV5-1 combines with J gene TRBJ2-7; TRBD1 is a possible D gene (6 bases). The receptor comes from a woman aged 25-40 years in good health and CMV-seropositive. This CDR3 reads CASTNTGSYSYEQYF. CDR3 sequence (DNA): TGCGCCAGCACGAACACAGGGTCTTACTCCTACGAGCAGTACTTC.